This is a list of T cell receptor beta chains from one sample in a study of CD8 T cells in Susac syndrome. TCRdb redid the calling of the immunoSEQ multiplex PCR reads with MiXCR, one entry per CDR3 protein. The sample contains roughly 330,000 distinct CDR3 sequences, approximately 90% of which appear only once. The sample consisted of CD4+ T cells from PBMCs. The receptor source for this set is a human donor with multiple sclerosis. Each CDR3 is given with its conserved first and last residue. Fields, in order: J gene, D gene, clone size, V gene, CDR3 protein. The D gene is left open where the match is weak. Clone size is not always given. Where it is, it says once, few, many or a class for expanded clones.

J: TRBJ1-3
D: .
size: .
V: TRBV12-3/TRBV12-4
CDR3: CASSPDAQFPGTIYF

J: TRBJ1-1
D: .
size: .
V: TRBV18
CDR3: CASSPEAVGTSEAFF

J: TRBJ2-5
D: .
size: .
V: TRBV6-1
CDR3: CASRRAGAQETQYF

J: TRBJ2-7
D: TRBD2
size: .
V: TRBV20-1
CDR3: CSARALLRSGGNFYEQYF

J: TRBJ1-1
D: .
size: .
V: TRBV6-5
CDR3: CASSYSTGARTEAFF

J: TRBJ1-2
D: .
size: .
V: TRBV5-6
CDR3: CASSSGPGRISNYGYTF

J: TRBJ1-1
D: .
size: .
V: TRBV20-1
CDR3: CSASRQRGNTEAFF

J: TRBJ1-2
D: .
size: few
V: TRBV18
CDR3: CASSPGSFYGYTF

J: TRBJ2-2
D: .
size: .
V: TRBV9
CDR3: CASSVVASPNTGELFF

J: TRBJ2-3
D: TRBD2
size: .
V: TRBV24-1
CDR3: CATSDATSGMGTDTQYF

J: TRBJ2-7
D: TRBD1
size: .
V: TRBV19
CDR3: CASSGTGWAEQYF

J: TRBJ2-7
D: TRBD2
size: .
V: TRBV7-2
CDR3: CASSLRGEHEQYF

J: TRBJ1-1
D: .
size: .
V: TRBV29-1
CDR3: CSVERRQMNTEAFF

J: TRBJ2-1
D: TRBD2
size: .
V: TRBV20-1
CDR3: CSASGGAGGLNEQFF

J: TRBJ2-7
D: .
size: .
V: TRBV30
CDR3: CARPGLYEQYF

J: TRBJ2-1
D: TRBD2
size: .
V: TRBV6-2/TRBV6-3
CDR3: CASTGLADAGNEQFF

J: TRBJ1-2
D: .
size: .
V: TRBV6-5
CDR3: CASSYERGRGSYGYTF

J: TRBJ1-3
D: .
size: .
V: TRBV7-9
CDR3: CASSLGLVSGNTIYF

J: TRBJ1-6
D: .
size: .
V: TRBV7-8
CDR3: CASSREGSLSSYNSPLHF

J: TRBJ2-7
D: .
size: .
V: TRBV6-2/TRBV6-3
CDR3: CASSPPVYEQYF

J: TRBJ2-1
D: .
size: .
V: TRBV20-1
CDR3: CSASPSGPNNEQFF

J: TRBJ1-1
D: TRBD1
size: .
V: TRBV5-1
CDR3: CASSLESGGNTEAFF

J: TRBJ2-1
D: TRBD2
size: .
V: TRBV2
CDR3: CASTLGLAGINEQFF

J: TRBJ1-1
D: .
size: .
V: TRBV18
CDR3: CASSLVRGNTEAFF

J: TRBJ2-1
D: TRBD2
size: .
V: TRBV30
CDR3: CAWTAGGAKQLF

J: TRBJ1-2
D: TRBD1
size: once
V: TRBV29-1
CDR3: CSALRQGSSYGYTF

J: TRBJ2-1
D: TRBD2
size: once
V: TRBV24-1
CDR3: CATSDLGRGSNEQFF

J: TRBJ2-7
D: .
size: .
V: TRBV6-2/TRBV6-3
CDR3: CASSWAPGVYEQYF

J: TRBJ2-3
D: TRBD2
size: .
V: TRBV9
CDR3: CASSFGTSGYTDTQYF

J: TRBJ2-5
D: .
size: .
V: TRBV5-1
CDR3: CASSPGRYLDQETQYF

J: TRBJ1-3
D: .
size: .
V: TRBV30
CDR3: CAWSSDSGNTIYF

J: TRBJ2-5
D: TRBD2
size: .
V: TRBV20-1
CDR3: CSAESGRGGDGTQYF

J: TRBJ1-6
D: TRBD1
size: .
V: TRBV18
CDR3: CASFTGQARSSLHF

J: TRBJ1-1
D: .
size: .
V: TRBV27
CDR3: CASSFGLEWRSEAFF

J: TRBJ2-7
D: .
size: few
V: TRBV5-1
CDR3: CASSPETGRTYEQYF

J: TRBJ2-1
D: TRBD1
size: .
V: TRBV23-1
CDR3: CASSQPFPGTGDYNEQFF

J: TRBJ2-1
D: TRBD2
size: .
V: TRBV24-1
CDR3: CATSVSGTSGSNEQFF

J: TRBJ1-2
D: .
size: .
V: TRBV30
CDR3: CAWSSWGTNYGYTF

J: TRBJ2-2
D: .
size: once
V: TRBV18
CDR3: CASSPIVTENTGELFF

J: TRBJ2-1
D: .
size: .
V: TRBV20-1
CDR3: CSAPSPRDRSFNEQFF

J: TRBJ1-1
D: .
size: few
V: TRBV6-5
CDR3: CASSPIARLGEAFF

J: TRBJ2-7
D: .
size: .
V: TRBV30
CDR3: CAWSGGLSSYEQYF

J: TRBJ2-1
D: .
size: .
V: TRBV4-3
CDR3: CASSQVGTFGHEQFF

J: TRBJ2-3
D: TRBD1
size: .
V: TRBV30
CDR3: CAWSVGRGLDTQYF

J: TRBJ1-5
D: .
size: .
V: TRBV2
CDR3: CASRERGTFNQPQHF

J: TRBJ2-2
D: .
size: .
V: TRBV18
CDR3: CASSPFGGTGLGLSGELFF

J: TRBJ2-1
D: .
size: once
V: TRBV3-1
CDR3: CASSRGGRGRYNEQFF

J: TRBJ2-2
D: TRBD2
size: .
V: TRBV4-3
CDR3: CASTGGLMSGELFF

J: TRBJ2-7
D: TRBD2
size: .
V: TRBV9
CDR3: CASSAGTSGSYEQYF

J: TRBJ1-5
D: TRBD1
size: .
V: TRBV7-9
CDR3: CASSLGTGISNQPQHF